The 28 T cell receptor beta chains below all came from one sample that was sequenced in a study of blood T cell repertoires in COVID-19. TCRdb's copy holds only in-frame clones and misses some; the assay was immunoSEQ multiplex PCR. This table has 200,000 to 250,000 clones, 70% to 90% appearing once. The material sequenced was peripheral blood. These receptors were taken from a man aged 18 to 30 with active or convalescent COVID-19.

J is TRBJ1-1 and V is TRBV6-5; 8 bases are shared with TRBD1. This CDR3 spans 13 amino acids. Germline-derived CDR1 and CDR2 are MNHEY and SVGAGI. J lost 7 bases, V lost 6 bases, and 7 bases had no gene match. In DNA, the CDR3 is TGTGCCAGCAGAACCGGGACAGGAGTTGAAGCTTTCTTT. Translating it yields CASRTGTGVEAFF.

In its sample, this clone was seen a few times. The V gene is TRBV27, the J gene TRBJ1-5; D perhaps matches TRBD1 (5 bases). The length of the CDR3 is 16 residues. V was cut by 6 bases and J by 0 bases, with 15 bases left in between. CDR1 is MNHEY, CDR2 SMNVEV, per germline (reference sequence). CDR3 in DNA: TGTGCCAGCAGCCTAGGGGCGCGGGATAGCAATCAGCCCCAGCATTTT. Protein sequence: CASSLGARDSNQPQHF.

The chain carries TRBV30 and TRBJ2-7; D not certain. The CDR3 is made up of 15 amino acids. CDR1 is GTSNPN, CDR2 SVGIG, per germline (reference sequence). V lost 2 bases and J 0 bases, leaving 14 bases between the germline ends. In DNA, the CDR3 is TGTGCCTGGAGTCCACTGCGGAGTTCCTCCTACGAGCAGTACTTC. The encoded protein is CAWSPLRSSSYEQYF.

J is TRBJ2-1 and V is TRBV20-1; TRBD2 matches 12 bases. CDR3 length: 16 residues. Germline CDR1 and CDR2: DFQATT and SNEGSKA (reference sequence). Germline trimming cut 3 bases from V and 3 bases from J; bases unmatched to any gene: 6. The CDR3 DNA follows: TGCAGTGCTAGTAGACTAGCGGGGGTCCACTACAATGAGCAGTTCTTC. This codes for CSASRLAGVHYNEQFF.

This CDR3 is CASSERVSGTEAFF. CDR3 DNA: TGTGCCAGCAGTGAAAGAGTAAGTGGCACTGAAGCTTTCTTT. The chain is built from TRBV6-1 and TRBJ1-1; D gene ambiguous. Germline V CDR1 and CDR2: MNHNS, SASEGT. The ends were cut back, 2 bases at V and 4 bases at J, with 11 bases in the middle. The CDR3 has 14 residues.

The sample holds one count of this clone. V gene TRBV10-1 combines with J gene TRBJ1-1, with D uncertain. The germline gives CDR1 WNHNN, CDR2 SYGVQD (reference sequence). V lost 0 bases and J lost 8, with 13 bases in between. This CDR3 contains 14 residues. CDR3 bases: TGCGCCAGCAGTGAGTCTGGGCCGCGGGGAGAAGCTTTCTTT. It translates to CASSESGPRGEAFF.

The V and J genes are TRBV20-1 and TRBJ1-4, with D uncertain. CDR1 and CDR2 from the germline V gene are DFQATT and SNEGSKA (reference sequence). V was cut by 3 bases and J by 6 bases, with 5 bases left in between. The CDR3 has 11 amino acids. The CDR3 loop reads CSARRDEKLFF. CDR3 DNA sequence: TGCAGTGCTAGGAGGGATGAAAAACTGTTTTTT.

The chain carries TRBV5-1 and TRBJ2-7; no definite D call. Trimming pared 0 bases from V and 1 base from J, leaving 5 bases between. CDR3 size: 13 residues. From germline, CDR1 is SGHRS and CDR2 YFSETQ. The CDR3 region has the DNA TGCGCCAGCAGCTTGGTGGAGTCCTACGAGCAGTACTTC. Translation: CASSLVESYEQYF.

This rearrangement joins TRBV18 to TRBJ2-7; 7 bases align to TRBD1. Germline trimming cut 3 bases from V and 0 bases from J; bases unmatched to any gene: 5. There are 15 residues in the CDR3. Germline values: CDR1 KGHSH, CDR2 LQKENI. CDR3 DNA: TGTGCCAGCTCACCTTCGGGACAGAGCTCCTACGAGCAGTACTTC. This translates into CASSPSGQSSYEQYF.

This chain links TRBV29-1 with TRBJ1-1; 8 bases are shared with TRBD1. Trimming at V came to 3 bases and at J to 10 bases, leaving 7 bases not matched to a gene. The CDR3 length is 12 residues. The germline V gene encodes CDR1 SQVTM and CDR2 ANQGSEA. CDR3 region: CSVDHLQGAAFF. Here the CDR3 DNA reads TGCAGCGTTGACCATCTTCAGGGGGCAGCTTTCTTT.

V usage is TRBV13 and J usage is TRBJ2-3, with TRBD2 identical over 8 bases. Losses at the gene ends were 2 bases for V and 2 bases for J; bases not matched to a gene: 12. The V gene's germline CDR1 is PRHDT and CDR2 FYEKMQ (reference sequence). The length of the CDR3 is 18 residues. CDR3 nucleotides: TGTGCCAGCAGCTTAACTCAATATCGGGAGGGCCCCACAGATACGCAGTATTTT. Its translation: CASSLTQYREGPTDTQYF.

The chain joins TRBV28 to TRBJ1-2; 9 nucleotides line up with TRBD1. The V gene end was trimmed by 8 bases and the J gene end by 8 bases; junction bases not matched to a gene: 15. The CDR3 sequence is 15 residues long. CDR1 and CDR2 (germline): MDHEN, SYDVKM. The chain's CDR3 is CASLIKGQGRGGYTF. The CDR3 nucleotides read TGTGCCAGCCTCATTAAGGGACAGGGCCGGGGCGGCTACACCTTC.

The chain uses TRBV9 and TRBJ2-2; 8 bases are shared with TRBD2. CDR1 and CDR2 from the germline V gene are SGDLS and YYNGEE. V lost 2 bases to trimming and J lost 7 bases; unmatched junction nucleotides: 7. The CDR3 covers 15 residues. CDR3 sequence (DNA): TGTGCCAGCAGCGTTTCCAGCGGGAGTGGCGGGGAGCTGTTTTTT. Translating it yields CASSVSSGSGGELFF.

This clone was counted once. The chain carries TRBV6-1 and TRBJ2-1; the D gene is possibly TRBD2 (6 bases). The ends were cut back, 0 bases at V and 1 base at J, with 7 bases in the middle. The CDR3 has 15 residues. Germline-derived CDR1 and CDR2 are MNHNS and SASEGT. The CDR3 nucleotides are TGTGCCAGCAGTGAAGCAGCGGGTTCCTACAATGAGCAGTTCTTC. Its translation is CASSEAAGSYNEQFF.

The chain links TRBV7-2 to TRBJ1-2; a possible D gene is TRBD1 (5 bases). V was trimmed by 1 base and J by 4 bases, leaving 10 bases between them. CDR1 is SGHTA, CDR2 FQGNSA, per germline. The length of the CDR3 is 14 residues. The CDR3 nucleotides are TGTGCCAGCAGCTTAGAACGGACAACCTATGGCTACACCTTC. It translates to CASSLERTTYGYTF.

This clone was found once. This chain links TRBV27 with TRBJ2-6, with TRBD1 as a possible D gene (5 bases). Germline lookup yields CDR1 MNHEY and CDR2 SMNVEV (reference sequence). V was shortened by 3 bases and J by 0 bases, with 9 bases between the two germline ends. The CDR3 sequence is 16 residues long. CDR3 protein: CASSFGHHSGANVLTF. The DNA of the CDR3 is TGTGCCAGCAGTTTCGGACACCACTCTGGGGCCAACGTCCTGACTTTC.

This chain's CDR3 is CASSFGFSDTQYF. For the CDR3, the DNA is TGTGCCAGCAGCTTTGGCTTCTCAGATACGCAGTATTTT. The chain links TRBV7-2 to TRBJ2-3; D remains unclear. This CDR3 contains 13 residues. Germline assignment: CDR1 SGHTA and CDR2 FQGNSA. V lost 3 bases and J 4 bases, leaving 8 bases between the germline ends.

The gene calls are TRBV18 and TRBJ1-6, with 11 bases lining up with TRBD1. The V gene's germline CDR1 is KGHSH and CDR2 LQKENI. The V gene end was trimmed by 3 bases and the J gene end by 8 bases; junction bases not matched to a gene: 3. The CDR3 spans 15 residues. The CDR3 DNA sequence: TGTGCCAGCTCACCCTCGGGACAGGGGGATTCACCCCTCCACTTT. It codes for CASSPSGQGDSPLHF.

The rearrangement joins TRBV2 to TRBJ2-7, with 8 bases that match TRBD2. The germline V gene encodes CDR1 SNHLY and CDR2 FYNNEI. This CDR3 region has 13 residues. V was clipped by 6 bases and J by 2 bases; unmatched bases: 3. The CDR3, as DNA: TGTGCCAGCAGACTAGCGGTAACCTACGAGCAGTACTTC. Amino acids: CASRLAVTYEQYF.

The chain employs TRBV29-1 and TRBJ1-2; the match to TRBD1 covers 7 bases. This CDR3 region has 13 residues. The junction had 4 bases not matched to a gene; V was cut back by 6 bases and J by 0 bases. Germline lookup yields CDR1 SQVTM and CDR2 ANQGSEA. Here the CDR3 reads CSVDRTANYGYTF. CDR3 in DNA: TGCAGCGTGGACAGGACAGCTAACTATGGCTACACCTTC.

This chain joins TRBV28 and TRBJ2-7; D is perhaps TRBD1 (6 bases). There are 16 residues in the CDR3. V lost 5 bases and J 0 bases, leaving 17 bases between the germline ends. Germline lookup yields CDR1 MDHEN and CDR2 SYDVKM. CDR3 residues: CASSVLPTGSSYEQYF. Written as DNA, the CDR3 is TGTGCCAGCAGTGTACTACCAACAGGGAGCTCCTACGAGCAGTACTTC. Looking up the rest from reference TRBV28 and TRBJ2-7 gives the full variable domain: DVKVTQSSRYLVKRTGEKVFLECVQDMDHENMFWYRQDPGLGLRLIYFSYDVKMKEKGDIPEGYSVSREKKERFSLILESASTNQTSMYLCASSVLPTGSSYEQYFGPGTRLTVT.

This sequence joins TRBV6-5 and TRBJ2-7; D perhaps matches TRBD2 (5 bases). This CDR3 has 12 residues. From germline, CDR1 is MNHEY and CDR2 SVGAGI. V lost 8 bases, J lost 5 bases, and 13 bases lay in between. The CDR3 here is CASEGNGDEQYF. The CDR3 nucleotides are TGTGCCAGCGAGGGAAATGGGGACGAGCAGTACTTC.

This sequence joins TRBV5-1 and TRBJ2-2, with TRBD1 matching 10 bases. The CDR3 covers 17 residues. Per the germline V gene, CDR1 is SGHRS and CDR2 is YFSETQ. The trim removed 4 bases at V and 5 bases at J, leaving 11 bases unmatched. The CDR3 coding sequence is TGCGCCAGCAGCCCCTACCTGGGACAGGGGAGAACCGGGGAGCTGTTTTTT. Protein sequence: CASSPYLGQGRTGELFF.

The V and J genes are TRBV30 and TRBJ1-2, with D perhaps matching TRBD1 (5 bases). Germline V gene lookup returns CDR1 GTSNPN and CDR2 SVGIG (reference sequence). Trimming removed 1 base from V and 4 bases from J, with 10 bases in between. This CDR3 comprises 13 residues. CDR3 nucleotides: TGTGCCTGGAGTGAGCCAGGGCCCTATGGCTACACCTTC. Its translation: CAWSEPGPYGYTF.

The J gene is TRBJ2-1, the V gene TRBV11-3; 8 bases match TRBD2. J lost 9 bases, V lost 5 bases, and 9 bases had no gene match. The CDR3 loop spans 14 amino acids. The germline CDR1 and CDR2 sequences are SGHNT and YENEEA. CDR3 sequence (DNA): TGTGCCAGCAGCGACAGCGGGAGTGTTGGTGAGCAGTTCTTC. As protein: CASSDSGSVGEQFF.

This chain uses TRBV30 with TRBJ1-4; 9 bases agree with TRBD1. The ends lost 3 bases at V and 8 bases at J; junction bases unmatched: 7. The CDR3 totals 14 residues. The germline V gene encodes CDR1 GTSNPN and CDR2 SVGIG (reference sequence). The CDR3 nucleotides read TGTGCCTGGAGCCCGGGACAGGGAGGGGAAAAACTGTTTTTT. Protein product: CAWSPGQGGEKLFF.

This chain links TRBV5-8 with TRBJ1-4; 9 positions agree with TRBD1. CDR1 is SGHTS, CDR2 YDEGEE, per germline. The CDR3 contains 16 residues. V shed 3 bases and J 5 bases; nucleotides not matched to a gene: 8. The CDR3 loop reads CASSSRPGTGNEKLFF. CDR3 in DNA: TGTGCCAGCAGCTCGAGACCAGGGACAGGGAATGAAAAACTGTTTTTT.

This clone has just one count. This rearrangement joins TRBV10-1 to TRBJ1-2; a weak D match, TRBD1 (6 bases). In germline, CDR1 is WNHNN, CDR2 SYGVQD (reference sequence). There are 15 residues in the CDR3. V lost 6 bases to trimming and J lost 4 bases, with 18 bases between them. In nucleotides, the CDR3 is TGCGCCAGCAGCGACGGACAGCTCGGTAGCTATGGCTACACCTTC. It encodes CASSDGQLGSYGYTF.